This is a list of T cell receptor beta chains from one sample in a study of T cells expressing NK-cell markers. TCRdb reprocessed the 5' RACE reads and stores each CDR3 protein as one record, lacking DNA. Its listing shows roughly 390,000 distinct CDR3 sequences. The sample was blood T cells: a sorted CD56 or NKG2C T cell subset, CD4+ or CD8+ T cells, or bulk PBMC T cells (not recorded which). These receptor sequences come from a woman aged 50 to 65 in good health. Each CDR3 is given with its conserved first and last residue.

v_call: TRBV20-1
cdr3_length: 17
j_call: TRBJ2-3
cdr3_aa: CSARGLYTADLTDTQYF

v_call: TRBV14
cdr3_length: 14
j_call: TRBJ1-3
cdr3_aa: CASSQETGVNTIYF

v_call: TRBV15
cdr3_length: 16
j_call: TRBJ2-5
cdr3_aa: CATSRDLGMAEETQYF

v_call: TRBV15
cdr3_length: 13
j_call: TRBJ2-1
cdr3_aa: CATSREKGGAQFF

v_call: TRBV6-1
cdr3_length: 13
j_call: TRBJ2-3
cdr3_aa: CASRGEGRDTQYF

v_call: TRBV12-3/TRBV12-4
cdr3_length: 15
j_call: TRBJ1-5
cdr3_aa: CASRRGQPTGQPQHF

v_call: TRBV5-1
cdr3_length: 17
j_call: TRBJ1-3
cdr3_aa: CASSYEPQGLSGNTIYF

v_call: TRBV5-6
cdr3_length: 18
j_call: TRBJ2-3
cdr3_aa: CASSLEGLAGGLTDTQYF

v_call: TRBV7-9
cdr3_length: 14
j_call: TRBJ2-3
cdr3_aa: CASSSLASTDTQYF

v_call: TRBV10-1
cdr3_length: 19
j_call: TRBJ2-6
cdr3_aa: CARPIPLGSGRTGANVLTF

v_call: TRBV10-3
cdr3_length: 13
j_call: TRBJ2-3
cdr3_aa: CAINRTPTDTQYF

v_call: TRBV6-4
cdr3_length: 16
j_call: TRBJ2-2
cdr3_aa: CASSDSGFSNTGELFF

v_call: TRBV6-4
cdr3_length: 13
j_call: TRBJ2-1
cdr3_aa: CASSDGGPNEQFF

v_call: TRBV5-5
cdr3_length: 13
j_call: TRBJ2-2
cdr3_aa: CASSRSGPGELFF

v_call: TRBV12-3/TRBV12-4
cdr3_length: 12
j_call: TRBJ2-7
cdr3_aa: CASTIFPHEQYF

v_call: TRBV3-1
cdr3_length: 18
j_call: TRBJ2-5
cdr3_aa: CASSPQEWKGVIQETQYF

v_call: TRBV20-1
cdr3_length: 16
j_call: TRBJ2-5
cdr3_aa: CSARDSGTGGSETQYF

v_call: TRBV6-5
cdr3_length: 15
j_call: TRBJ2-2
cdr3_aa: CASSFYNTGSGELFF

v_call: TRBV12-3/TRBV12-4
cdr3_length: 12
j_call: TRBJ1-1
cdr3_aa: CASSLATLEAFF

v_call: TRBV20-1
cdr3_length: 14
j_call: TRBJ2-3
cdr3_aa: CSARAGLATDTQYF

v_call: TRBV6-1
cdr3_length: 14
j_call: TRBJ1-5
cdr3_aa: CASGQGWANQPQHF

v_call: TRBV6-5
cdr3_length: 14
j_call: TRBJ2-1
cdr3_aa: CASSRGGARNEQFF

v_call: TRBV4-1
cdr3_length: 12
j_call: TRBJ2-3
cdr3_aa: CASSQVWGTQYF

v_call: TRBV5-5
cdr3_length: 16
j_call: TRBJ2-3
cdr3_aa: CASSLMTSESTDTQYF

v_call: TRBV12-3/TRBV12-4
cdr3_length: 13
j_call: TRBJ2-5
cdr3_aa: CASRATPRETQYF

v_call: TRBV14
cdr3_length: 17
j_call: TRBJ2-1
cdr3_aa: CASSQLNSGTSGRMQFF

v_call: TRBV12-3/TRBV12-4
cdr3_length: 15
j_call: TRBJ2-7
cdr3_aa: CASSLTALEGYEQYF

v_call: TRBV20-1
cdr3_length: 12
j_call: TRBJ2-1
cdr3_aa: CSPQRRSNEQFF

v_call: TRBV12-3/TRBV12-4
cdr3_length: 14
j_call: TRBJ1-1
cdr3_aa: CASSLQDMGTEAFF

v_call: TRBV7-2
cdr3_length: 16
j_call: TRBJ1-5
cdr3_aa: CASSLDGVVSNQPQHF

v_call: TRBV24-1
cdr3_length: 13
j_call: TRBJ2-1
cdr3_aa: CATTGRSLNEQFF

v_call: TRBV7-6
cdr3_length: 14
j_call: TRBJ1-6
cdr3_aa: CASSSGQGNSPLHF

v_call: TRBV7-8
cdr3_length: 16
j_call: TRBJ1-4
cdr3_aa: CASSLDWGPTNEKLFF

v_call: TRBV6-5
cdr3_length: 15
j_call: TRBJ2-2
cdr3_aa: CASRAGFLNTGELFF

v_call: TRBV12-3/TRBV12-4
cdr3_length: 16
j_call: TRBJ2-1
cdr3_aa: CASSPIGQGARNEQFF

v_call: TRBV13
cdr3_length: 14
j_call: TRBJ2-2
cdr3_aa: CASALEGAAGELFF

v_call: TRBV5-1
cdr3_length: 14
j_call: TRBJ1-1
cdr3_aa: CASSPEGVVTEAFF

v_call: TRBV27
cdr3_length: 18
j_call: TRBJ2-1
cdr3_aa: CASSLLTSGRTIEDEQFF

v_call: TRBV4-1
cdr3_length: 16
j_call: TRBJ2-1
cdr3_aa: CASSQLLAARFNEQFF

v_call: TRBV3-1
cdr3_length: 15
j_call: TRBJ2-3
cdr3_aa: CASSQVDGETDTQYF

v_call: TRBV6-4
cdr3_length: 14
j_call: TRBJ2-3
cdr3_aa: CASSEGRDTDTQYF

v_call: TRBV10-3
cdr3_length: 16
j_call: TRBJ2-7
cdr3_aa: CAISEAGTSGYYEQYF

v_call: TRBV7-9
cdr3_length: 13
j_call: TRBJ2-1
cdr3_aa: CASSLFEGPEQFF

v_call: TRBV2
cdr3_length: 13
j_call: TRBJ1-2
cdr3_aa: CASSVRGGHGYTF

v_call: TRBV28
cdr3_length: 14
j_call: TRBJ2-7
cdr3_aa: CASSLASGMFSPYF

v_call: TRBV3-1
cdr3_length: 14
j_call: TRBJ2-5
cdr3_aa: CASSQVGWEETQYF

v_call: TRBV20-1
cdr3_length: 15
j_call: TRBJ2-7
cdr3_aa: CSASRRRREGYEQYF

v_call: TRBV14
cdr3_length: 13
j_call: TRBJ2-7
cdr3_aa: CASSRKHPYEQYF

v_call: TRBV5-1
cdr3_length: 21
j_call: TRBJ2-1
cdr3_aa: CASSSWTLGTSGRAAYNEQFF

v_call: TRBV5-6
cdr3_length: 14
j_call: TRBJ2-1
cdr3_aa: CASSDRGHYNEQFF